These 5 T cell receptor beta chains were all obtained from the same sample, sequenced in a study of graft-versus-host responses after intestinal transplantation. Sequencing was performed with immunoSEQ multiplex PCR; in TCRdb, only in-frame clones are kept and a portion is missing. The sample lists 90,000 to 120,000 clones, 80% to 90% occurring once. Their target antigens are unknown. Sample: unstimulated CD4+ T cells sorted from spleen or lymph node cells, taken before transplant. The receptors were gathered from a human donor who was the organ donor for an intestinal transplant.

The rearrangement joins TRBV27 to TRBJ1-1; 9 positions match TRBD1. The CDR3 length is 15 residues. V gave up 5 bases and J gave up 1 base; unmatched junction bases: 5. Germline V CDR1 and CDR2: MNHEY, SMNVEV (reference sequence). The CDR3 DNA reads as TGTGCCAGCAGTCCACAGGGGGCTGGGAACACTGAAGCTTTCTTT. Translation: CASSPQGAGNTEAFF.

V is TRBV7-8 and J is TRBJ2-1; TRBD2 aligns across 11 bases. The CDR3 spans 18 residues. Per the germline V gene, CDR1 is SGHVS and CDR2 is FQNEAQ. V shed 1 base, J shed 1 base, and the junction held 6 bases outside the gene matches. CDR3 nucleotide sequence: TGTGCCAGCAGCTTAGTACTAGCGGGAGTAGGGTCCTACAATGAGCAGTTCTTC. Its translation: CASSLVLAGVGSYNEQFF.

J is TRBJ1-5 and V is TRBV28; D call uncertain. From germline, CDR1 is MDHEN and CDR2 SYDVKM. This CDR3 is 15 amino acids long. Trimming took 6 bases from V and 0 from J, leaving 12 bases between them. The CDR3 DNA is TGTGCCAGCAGCCTCATCTCTCATAGCAATCAGCCCCAGCATTTT. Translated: CASSLISHSNQPQHF.

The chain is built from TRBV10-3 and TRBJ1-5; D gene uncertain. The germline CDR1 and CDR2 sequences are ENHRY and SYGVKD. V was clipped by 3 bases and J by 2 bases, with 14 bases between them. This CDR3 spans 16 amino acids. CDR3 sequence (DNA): TGTGCCATCAGTGAAAGGACCGAGTCGGGCAATCAGCCCCAGCATTTT. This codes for CAISERTESGNQPQHF.

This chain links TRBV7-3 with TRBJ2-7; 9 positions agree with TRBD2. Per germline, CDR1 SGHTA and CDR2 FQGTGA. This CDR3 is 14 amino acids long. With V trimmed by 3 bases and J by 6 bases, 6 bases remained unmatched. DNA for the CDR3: TGTGCCAGCAGCTTCCGCCTAGCGGGGCGCGAGCAGTACTTC. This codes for CASSFRLAGREQYF.